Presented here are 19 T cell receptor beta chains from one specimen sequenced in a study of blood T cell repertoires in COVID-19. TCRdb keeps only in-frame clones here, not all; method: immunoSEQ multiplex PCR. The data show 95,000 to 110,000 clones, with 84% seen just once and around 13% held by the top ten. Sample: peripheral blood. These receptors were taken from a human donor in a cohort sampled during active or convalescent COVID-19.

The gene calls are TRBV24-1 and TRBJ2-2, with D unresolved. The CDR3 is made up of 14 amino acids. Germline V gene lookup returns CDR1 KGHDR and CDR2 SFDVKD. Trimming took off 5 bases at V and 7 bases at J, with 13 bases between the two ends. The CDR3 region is CATSVGRLGGELFF. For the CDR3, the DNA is TGTGCCACCAGTGTTGGCAGGCTTGGCGGGGAGCTGTTTTTT.

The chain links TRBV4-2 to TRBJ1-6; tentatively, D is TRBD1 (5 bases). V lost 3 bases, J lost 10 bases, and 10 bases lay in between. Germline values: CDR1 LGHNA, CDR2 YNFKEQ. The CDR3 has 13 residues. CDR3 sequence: CASSQGRQSPLHF. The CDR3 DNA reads TGTGCCAGCAGCCAGGGGCGACAATCACCCCTCCACTTT.

The CDR3 DNA reads as TGTGCCAGCAGCCCCAGGACAGGGGGAGACTATGGCTACACCTTC. Translating gives CASSPRTGGDYGYTF. J is TRBJ1-2 and V is TRBV11-2; 10 bases are shared with TRBD1. V was pared by 5 bases and J by 3 bases, with 6 bases of the junction left unmatched. CDR1 and CDR2 (germline): SGHAT, FQNNGV. The CDR3 consists of 15 residues.

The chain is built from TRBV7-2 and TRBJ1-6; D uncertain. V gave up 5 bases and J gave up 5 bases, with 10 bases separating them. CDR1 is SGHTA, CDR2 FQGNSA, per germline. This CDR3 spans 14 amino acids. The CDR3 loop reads CASSPYTNNSPLHF. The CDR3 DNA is TGTGCCAGCAGCCCGTATACTAATAATTCACCCCTCCACTTT.

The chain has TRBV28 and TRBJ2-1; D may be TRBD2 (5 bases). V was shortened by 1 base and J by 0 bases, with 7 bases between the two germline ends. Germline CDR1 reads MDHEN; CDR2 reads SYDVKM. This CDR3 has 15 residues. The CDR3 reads CASSLSGSSYNEQFF. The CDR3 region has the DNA TGTGCCAGCAGTTTATCTGGGAGCTCCTACAATGAGCAGTTCTTC.

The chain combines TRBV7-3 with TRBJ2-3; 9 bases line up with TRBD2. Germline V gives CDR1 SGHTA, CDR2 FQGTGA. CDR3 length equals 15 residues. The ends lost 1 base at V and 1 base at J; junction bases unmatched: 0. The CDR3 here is CASSLRTSGTDTQYF. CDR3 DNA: TGTGCCAGCAGCTTAAGGACTAGCGGCACAGATACGCAGTATTTT.

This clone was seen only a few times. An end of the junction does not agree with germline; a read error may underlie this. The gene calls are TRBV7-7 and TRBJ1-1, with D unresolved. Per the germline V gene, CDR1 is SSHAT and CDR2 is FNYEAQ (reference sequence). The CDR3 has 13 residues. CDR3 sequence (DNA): TGTGCTAGCAGCTTCAGATTGAACACTGAAGCTTTCTTT. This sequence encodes CASSFRLNTEAFF.

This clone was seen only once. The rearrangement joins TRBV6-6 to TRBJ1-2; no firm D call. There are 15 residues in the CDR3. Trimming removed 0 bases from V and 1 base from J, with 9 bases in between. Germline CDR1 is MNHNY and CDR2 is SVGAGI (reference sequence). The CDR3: CASSYSSQNNYGYTF. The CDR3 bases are TGTGCCAGCAGTTACTCGAGCCAAAATAACTATGGCTACACCTTC.

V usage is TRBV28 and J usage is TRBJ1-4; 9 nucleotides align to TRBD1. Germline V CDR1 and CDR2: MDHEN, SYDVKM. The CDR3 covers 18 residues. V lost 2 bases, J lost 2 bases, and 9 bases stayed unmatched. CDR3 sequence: CASSLVGQGRLTNEKLFF. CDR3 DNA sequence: TGTGCCAGCAGTTTAGTGGGACAGGGTAGACTGACTAATGAAAAACTGTTTTTT.

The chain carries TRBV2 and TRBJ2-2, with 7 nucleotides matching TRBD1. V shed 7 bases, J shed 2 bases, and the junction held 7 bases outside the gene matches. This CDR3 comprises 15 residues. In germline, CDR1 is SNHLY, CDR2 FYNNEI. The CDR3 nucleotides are TGTGCCAGCACCTCGACAGGGAGAAACACCGGGGAGCTGTTTTTT. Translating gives CASTSTGRNTGELFF.

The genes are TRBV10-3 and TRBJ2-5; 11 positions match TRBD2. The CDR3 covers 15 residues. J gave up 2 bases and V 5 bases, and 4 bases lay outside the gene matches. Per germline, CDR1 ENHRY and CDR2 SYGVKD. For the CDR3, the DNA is TGTGCCATCAGTTCGACTAGCGGGGCACAAGAGACCCAGTACTTC. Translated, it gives CAISSTSGAQETQYF.

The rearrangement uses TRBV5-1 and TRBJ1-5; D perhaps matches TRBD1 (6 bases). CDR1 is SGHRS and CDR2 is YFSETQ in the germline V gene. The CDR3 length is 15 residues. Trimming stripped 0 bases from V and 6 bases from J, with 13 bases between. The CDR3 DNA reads TGCGCCAGCAGCTTGGAGGCAGGGGATCGTCAGCCCCAGCATTTT. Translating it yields CASSLEAGDRQPQHF.

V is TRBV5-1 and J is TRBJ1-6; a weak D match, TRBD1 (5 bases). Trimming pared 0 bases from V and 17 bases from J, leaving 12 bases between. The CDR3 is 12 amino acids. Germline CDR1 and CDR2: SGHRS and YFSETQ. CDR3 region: CASSLEGAGFHF. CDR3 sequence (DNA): TGCGCCAGCAGCTTGGAAGGGGCTGGATTCCACTTT.

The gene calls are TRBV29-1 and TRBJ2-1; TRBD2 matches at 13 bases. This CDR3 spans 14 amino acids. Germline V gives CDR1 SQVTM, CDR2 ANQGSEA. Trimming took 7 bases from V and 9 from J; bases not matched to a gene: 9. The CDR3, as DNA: TGCAGCGCGGCACTAGCGGGGGGGCATGTTGAGCAGTTCTTC. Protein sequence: CSAALAGGHVEQFF.

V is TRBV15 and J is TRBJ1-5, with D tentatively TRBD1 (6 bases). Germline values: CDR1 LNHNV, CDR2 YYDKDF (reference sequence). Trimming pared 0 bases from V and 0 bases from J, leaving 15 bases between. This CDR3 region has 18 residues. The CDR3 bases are TGTGCCACCAGCAGAGATCGGGGGGCGAGAGATAGCAATCAGCCCCAGCATTTT. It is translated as CATSRDRGARDSNQPQHF.

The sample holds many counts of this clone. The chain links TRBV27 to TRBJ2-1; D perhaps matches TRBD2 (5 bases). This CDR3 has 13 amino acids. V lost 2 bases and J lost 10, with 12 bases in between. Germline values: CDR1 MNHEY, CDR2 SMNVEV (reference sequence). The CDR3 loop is CASSLLAPGEQFF. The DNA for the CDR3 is TGTGCCAGCAGTTTACTAGCTCCGGGCGAGCAGTTCTTC.

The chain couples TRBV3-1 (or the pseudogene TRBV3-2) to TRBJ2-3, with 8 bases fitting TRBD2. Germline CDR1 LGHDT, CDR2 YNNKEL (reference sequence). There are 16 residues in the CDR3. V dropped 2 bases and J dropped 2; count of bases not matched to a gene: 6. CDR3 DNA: TGTGCCAGCAGCCAAATCGGGACTAGACTCACAGATACGCAGTATTTT. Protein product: CASSQIGTRLTDTQYF.

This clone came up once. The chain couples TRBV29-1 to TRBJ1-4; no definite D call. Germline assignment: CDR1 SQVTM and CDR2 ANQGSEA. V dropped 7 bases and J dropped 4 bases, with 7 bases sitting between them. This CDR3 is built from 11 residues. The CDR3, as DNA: TGCAGCGCCCCCCTTAATGAAAAACTGTTTTTT. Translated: CSAPLNEKLFF.

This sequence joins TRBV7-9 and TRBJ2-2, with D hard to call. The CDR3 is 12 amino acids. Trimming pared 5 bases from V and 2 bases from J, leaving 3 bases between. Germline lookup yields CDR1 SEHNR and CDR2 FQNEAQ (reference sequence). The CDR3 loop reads CASSTNTGELFF. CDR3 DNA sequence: TGTGCCAGCAGCACAAACACCGGGGAGCTGTTTTTT.